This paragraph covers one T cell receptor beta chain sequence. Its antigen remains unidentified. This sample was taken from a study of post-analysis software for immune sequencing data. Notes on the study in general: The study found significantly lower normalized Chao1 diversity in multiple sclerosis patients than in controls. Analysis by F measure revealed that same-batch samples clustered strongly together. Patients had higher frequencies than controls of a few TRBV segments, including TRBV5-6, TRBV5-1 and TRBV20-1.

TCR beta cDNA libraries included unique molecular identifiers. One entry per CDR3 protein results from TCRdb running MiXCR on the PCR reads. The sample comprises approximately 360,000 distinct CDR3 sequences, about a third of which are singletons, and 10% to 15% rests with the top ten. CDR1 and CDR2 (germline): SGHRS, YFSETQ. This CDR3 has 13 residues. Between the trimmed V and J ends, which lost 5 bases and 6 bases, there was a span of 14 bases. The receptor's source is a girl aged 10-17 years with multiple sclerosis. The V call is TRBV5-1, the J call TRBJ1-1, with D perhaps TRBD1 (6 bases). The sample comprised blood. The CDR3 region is CASRPGASAEAFF. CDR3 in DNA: TGCGCCAGCAGGCCGGGGGCGTCGGCTGAAGCTTTCTTT.